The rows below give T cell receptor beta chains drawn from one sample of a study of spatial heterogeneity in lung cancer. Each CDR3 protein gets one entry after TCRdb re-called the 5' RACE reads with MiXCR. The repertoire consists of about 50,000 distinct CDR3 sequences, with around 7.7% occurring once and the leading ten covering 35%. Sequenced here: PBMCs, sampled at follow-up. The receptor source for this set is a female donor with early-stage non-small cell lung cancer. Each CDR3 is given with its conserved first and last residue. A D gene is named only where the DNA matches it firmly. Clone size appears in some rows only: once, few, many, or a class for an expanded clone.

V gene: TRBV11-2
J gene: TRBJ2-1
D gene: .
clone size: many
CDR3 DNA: TGTGCCAGCAGCTTACCGGGGGCGACGACCTACAATGAGCAGTTCTTC
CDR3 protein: CASSLPGATTYNEQFF

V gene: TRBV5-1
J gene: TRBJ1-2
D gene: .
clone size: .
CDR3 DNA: TGCGCCAGCAAAGGTGAGGGGGAAAACTATGGCTACACCTTC
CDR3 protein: CASKGEGENYGYTF

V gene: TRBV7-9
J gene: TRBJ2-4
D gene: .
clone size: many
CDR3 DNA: TGTGCCAGCAGCCCACCAGGGTTCGGCAAAAACATTCAGTACTTC
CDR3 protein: CASSPPGFGKNIQYF

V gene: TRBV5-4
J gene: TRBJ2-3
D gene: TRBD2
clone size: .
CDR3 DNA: TGTGCCAGCAGCTTGGGGCAGCGGGGGGGCCTACCAGATACGCAGTATTTT
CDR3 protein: CASSLGQRGGLPDTQYF

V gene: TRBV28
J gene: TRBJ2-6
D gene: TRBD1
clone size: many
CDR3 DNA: TGTGCCAGCAGTTCAAGGACAGGGAAGGCTGGGGCCAACGTCCTGACTTTC
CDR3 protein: CASSSRTGKAGANVLTF

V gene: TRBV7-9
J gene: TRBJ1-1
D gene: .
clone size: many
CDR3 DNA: TGTGCCAGCAGCTCCCCGTCAGCCTGGAACACTGAAGCTTTCTTT
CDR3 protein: CASSSPSAWNTEAFF

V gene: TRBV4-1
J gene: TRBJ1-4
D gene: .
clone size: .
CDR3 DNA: TGCGCCAGCAGCCAAGATGAGGGGGCTAATGAAAAACTGTTTTTT
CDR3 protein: CASSQDEGANEKLFF

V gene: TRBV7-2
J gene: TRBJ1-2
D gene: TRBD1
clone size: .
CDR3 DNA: TGTGCCAGCAGCTTGGGACAGGGGCTCTATGGCTACACCTTC
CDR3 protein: CASSLGQGLYGYTF

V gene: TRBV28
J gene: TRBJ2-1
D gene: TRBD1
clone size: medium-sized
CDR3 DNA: TGTGCCAGCAGCTCAACCGGGACAGGGTACCCTTACAATGAGCAGTTCTTC
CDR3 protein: CASSSTGTGYPYNEQFF

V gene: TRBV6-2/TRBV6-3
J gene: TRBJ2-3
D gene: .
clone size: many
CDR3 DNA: TGTGCCAGCAGTTACGGCGCGGTATTCTGGGGCCCAGATACGCAGTATTTT
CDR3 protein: CASSYGAVFWGPDTQYF

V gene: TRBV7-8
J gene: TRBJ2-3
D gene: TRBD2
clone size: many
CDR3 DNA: TGTGCCAGCAGACCGGGACTAGCGGTAGATACGCAGTATTTT
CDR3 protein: CASRPGLAVDTQYF

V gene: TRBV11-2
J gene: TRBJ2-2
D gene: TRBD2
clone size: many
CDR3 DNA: TGTGCCAGCAGCTTAAGGGGACTAGCGGGGACTGACACCGGGGAGCTGTTTTTT
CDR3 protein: CASSLRGLAGTDTGELFF

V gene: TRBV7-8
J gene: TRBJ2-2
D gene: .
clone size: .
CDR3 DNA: TGTGCCAGCAGCTTCTCAGAGGGCACCGGGGAGCTGTTTTTT
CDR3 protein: CASSFSEGTGELFF

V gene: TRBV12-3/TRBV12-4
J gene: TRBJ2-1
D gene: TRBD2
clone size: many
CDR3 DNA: TGTGCCAGCAGTTTCCCCCCAGAGGGACTAGCGGGGTTTGGTGAGCAGTTCTTC
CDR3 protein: CASSFPPEGLAGFGEQFF

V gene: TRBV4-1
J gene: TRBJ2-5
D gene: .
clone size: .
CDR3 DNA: TGCGCCAGCAGCCAAGCGGCTGTCGTTGGAACCCAGTACTTC
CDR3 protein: CASSQAAVVGTQYF

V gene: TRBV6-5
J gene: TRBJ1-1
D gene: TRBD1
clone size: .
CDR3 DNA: TGTGCCAGCAGTTACTCGGTAAAATCTGGGACAGACAACACTGAAGCTTTCTTT
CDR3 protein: CASSYSVKSGTDNTEAFF

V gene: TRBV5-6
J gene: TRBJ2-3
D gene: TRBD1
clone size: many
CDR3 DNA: TGTGCCAGCAGCTTGTTACAGGGGGTCTCAGATACGCAGTATTTT
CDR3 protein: CASSLLQGVSDTQYF

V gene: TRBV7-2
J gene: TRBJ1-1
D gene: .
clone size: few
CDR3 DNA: TGTGCCAGCAGCTTAGGACTATCGCGGGCGAACACTGAAGCTTTCTTT
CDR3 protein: CASSLGLSRANTEAFF

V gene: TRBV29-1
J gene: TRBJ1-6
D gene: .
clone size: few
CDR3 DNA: TGCAGCCGGGACTCCTCCAAGGGTAATTCACCCCTCCACTTT
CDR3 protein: CSRDSSKGNSPLHF

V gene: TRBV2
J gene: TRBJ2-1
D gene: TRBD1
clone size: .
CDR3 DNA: TGTGCCAGCAGTGAAGGGGGGACAGGGGTCCATGAGCAGTTCTTC
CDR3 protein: CASSEGGTGVHEQFF

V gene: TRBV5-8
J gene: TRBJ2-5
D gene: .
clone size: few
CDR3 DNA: TGTGCCAGCAGCTTAAGTGGGCGAGAGACCCAGTACTTC
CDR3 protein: CASSLSGRETQYF

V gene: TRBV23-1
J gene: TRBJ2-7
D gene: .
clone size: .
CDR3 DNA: TGCGCCAGCACCTTCTCGGACTACGAGCAGTACTTC
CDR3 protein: CASTFSDYEQYF

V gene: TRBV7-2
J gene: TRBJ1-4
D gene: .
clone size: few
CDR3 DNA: TGTGCCAGCAGACTTCGAGGGGAATATAATGAAAAACTGTTTTTT
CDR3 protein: CASRLRGEYNEKLFF

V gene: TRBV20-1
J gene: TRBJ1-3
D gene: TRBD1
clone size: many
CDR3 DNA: TGCAGTGCTAGGCCGGGACAGGGTGACCTCTCTGGAAACACCATATATTTT
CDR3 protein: CSARPGQGDLSGNTIYF

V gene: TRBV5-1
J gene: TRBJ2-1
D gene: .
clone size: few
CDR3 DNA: TGCGCCAGCAGCTTGGAAACTGGGGCCTACAATGAGCAGTTCTTC
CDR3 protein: CASSLETGAYNEQFF

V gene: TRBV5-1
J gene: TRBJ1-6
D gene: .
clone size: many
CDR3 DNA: TGCGCCAGCAGCCTCCGCATGGATTCACCCCTCCACTTT
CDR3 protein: CASSLRMDSPLHF

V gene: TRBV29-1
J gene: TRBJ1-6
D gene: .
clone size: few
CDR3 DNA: TGCAGCGTCCGAGAGCCGGGGGAAAATTCACCCCTCCACTTT
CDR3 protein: CSVREPGENSPLHF

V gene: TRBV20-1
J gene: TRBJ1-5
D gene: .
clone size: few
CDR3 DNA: TGCAGTGCTGTCCGGGGCCGTCAGCCCCAGCATTTT
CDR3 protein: CSAVRGRQPQHF

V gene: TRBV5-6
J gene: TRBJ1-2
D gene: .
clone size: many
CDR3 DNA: TGTGCCAGCAGACGGTCCGGGAATCGGACCCAAAGGAATTATGGCTACACCTTC
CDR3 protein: CASRRSGNRTQRNYGYTF

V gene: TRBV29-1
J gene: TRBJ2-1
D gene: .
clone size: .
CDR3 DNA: TGCAGCGTTGAGGGAGGGGGGAGCTACAATGAGCAGTTCTTC
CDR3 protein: CSVEGGGSYNEQFF

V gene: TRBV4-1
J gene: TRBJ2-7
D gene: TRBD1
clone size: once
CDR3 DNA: TGCGCCAGCAGCCAATACAGGGGTGAGGCCTACGAGCAGTACTTC
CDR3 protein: CASSQYRGEAYEQYF

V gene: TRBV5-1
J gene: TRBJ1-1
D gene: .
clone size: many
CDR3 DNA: TGCGCCAGCAGCGCAGACAGCGCCCCCACTGAAGCTTTCTTT
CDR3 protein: CASSADSAPTEAFF

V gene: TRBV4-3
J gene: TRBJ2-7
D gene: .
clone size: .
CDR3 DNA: TGCGCCAGCAGCCAAGATCGAGACGGGGCCTACGAGCAGTACTTC
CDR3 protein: CASSQDRDGAYEQYF

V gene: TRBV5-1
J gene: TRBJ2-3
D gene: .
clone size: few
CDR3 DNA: TGCGCCAGCAGCAACCGGGACAGCACAGATACGCAGTATTTT
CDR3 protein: CASSNRDSTDTQYF

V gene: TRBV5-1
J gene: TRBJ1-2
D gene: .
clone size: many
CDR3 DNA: TGCGCCAGCAGCTTGAACATGGAGGGCTACACCTTC
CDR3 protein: CASSLNMEGYTF

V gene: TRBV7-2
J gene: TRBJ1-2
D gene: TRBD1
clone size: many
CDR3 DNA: TGTGCCAGCAGCTTAGCGGGCAGACAGGGAGTTGACTATGGCTACACCTTC
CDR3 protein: CASSLAGRQGVDYGYTF

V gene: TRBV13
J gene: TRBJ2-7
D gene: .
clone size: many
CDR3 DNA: TGTGCCAGCAGCTTAGGGAGGGGATTGGGGTACGAGCAGTACTTC
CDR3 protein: CASSLGRGLGYEQYF

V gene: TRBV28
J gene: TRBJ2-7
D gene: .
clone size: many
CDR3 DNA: TGTGCCAGCGGACCCTACGAGCAGTACTTC
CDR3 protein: CASGPYEQYF

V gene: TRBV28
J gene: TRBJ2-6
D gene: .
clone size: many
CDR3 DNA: TGTGCCAGCCGCCCTCGGGGGTCTGGGGCCAACGTCCTGACTTTC
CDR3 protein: CASRPRGSGANVLTF

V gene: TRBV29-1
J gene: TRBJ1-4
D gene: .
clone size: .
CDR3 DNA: TGCAGCGTTGGGTATGGGATTGAAAAACTGTTTTTT
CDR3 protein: CSVGYGIEKLFF

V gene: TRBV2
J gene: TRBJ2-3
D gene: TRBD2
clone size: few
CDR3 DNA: TGTGCCAGCAGCGGGGAGGGGCTAGCCACAGATACGCAGTATTTT
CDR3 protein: CASSGEGLATDTQYF

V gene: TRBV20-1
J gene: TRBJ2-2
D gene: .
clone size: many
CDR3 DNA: TGCAGTGCTGCCGGGACACCTATGAGCACCGGGGAGCTGTTTTTT
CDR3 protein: CSAAGTPMSTGELFF

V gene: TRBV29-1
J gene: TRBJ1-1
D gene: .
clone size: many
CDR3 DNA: TGCAGCGGTGGCCGTATGAACACTGAAGCTTTCTTT
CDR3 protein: CSGGRMNTEAFF

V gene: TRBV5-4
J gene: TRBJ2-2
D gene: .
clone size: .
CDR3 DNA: TGTGTCAGCATCCCTTCCTGGAGGGGGCCAGAGAACACCGGGGAGCTGTTTTTT
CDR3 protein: CVSIPSWRGPENTGELFF

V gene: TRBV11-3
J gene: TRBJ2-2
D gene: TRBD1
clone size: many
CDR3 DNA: TGTGCCAGCAGCTTAGCACAGGGGCGTACCGGGGAGCTGTTTTTT
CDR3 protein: CASSLAQGRTGELFF

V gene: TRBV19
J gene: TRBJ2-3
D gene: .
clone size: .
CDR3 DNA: TGTGCCAGTAGTCCCGGACAGAACACAGATACGCAGTATTTT
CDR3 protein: CASSPGQNTDTQYF

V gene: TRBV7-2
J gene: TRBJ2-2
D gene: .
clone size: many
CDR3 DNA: TGTGCCAGCACCCCTGGGGGCGCGAACACCGGGGAGCTGTTTTTT
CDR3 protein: CASTPGGANTGELFF

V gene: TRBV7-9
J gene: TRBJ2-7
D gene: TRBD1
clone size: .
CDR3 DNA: TGTGCCAGCAGCCAACAGGGGGCATCCGTCTACGAGCAGTACTTC
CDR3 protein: CASSQQGASVYEQYF

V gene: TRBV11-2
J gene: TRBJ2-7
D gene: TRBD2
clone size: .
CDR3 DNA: TGTGCCAGCAGCTTAGACAACGGGGGGTCCTACGAGCAGTACTTC
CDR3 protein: CASSLDNGGSYEQYF

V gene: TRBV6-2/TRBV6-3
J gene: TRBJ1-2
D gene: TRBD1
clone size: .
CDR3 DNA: TGTGCCAGCACCCCGATGGACAGGGAGGCCTATGGCTACACCTTC
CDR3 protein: CASTPMDREAYGYTF

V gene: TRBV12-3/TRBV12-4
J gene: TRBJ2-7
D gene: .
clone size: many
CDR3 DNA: TGTGCCAGCAGTTACGACCTTAGCTCCTACGAGCAGTACTTC
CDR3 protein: CASSYDLSSYEQYF

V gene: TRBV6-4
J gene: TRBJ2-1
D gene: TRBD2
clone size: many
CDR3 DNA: TGTGCCAGCAGTACCCGGGGGGGAAATGAGCAGTTCTTC
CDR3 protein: CASSTRGGNEQFF

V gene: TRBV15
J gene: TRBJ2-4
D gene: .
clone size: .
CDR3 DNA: TGTGCCACCAGCAGAGATCTAGGGCAGAGGAACATTCAGTACTTC
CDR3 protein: CATSRDLGQRNIQYF

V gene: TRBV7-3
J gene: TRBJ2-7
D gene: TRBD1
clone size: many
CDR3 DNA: TGTGCCAGCAGCCAATCACCGGGACAGGGGGCATCGTACCAGTACTTC
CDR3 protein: CASSQSPGQGASYQYF

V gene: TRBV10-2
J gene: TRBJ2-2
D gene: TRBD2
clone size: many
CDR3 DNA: TGCGCCAGCAGTGATCGAGCGGGGGCGGGCACCGGGGAGCTGTTTTTT
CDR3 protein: CASSDRAGAGTGELFF